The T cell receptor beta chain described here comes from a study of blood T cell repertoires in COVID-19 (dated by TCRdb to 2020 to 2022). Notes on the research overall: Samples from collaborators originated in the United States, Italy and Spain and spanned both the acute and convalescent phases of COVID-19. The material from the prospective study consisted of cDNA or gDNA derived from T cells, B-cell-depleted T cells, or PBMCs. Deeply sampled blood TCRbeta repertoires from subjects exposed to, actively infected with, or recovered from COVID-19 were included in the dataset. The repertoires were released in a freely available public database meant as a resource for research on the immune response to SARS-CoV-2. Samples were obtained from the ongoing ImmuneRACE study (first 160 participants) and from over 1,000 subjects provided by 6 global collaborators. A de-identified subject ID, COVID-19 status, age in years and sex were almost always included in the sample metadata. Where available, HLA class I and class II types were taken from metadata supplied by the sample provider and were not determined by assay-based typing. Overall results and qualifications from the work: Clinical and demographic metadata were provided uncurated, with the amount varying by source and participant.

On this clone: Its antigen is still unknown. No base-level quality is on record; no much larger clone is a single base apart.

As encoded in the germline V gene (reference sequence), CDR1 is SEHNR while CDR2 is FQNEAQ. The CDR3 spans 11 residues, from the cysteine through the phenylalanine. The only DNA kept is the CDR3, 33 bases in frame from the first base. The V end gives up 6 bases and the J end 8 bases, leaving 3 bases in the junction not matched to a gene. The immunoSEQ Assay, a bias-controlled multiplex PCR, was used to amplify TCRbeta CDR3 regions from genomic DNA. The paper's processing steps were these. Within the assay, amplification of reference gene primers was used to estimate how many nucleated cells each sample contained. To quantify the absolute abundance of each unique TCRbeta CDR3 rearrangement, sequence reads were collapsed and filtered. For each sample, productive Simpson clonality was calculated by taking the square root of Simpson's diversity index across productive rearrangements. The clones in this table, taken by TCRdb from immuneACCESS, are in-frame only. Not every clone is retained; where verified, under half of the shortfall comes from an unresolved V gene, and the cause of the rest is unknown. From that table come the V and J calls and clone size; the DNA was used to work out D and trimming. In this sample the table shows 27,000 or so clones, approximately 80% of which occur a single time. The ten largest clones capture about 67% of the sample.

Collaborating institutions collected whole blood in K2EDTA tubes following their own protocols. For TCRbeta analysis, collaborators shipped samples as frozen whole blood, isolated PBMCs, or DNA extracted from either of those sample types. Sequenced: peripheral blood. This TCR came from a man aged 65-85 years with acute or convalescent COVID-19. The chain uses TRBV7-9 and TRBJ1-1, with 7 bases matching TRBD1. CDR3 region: CASRNRGEAFF. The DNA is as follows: TGTGCCAGCAGAAACAGGGGCGAAGCTTTCTTT.